The T cell receptor (beta chain) described here comes from a study of blood T cell repertoires in COVID-19. Looking at the study overall: Acute-phase and convalescent COVID-19 samples originated in the United States, Italy and Spain.

The method was immunoSEQ multiplex PCR; TCRdb's version includes in-frame clones alone and lacks a portion of them. The sample consists of hundreds of thousands of clones, about 82% of them appearing once. Enrolment of Seattle patients took place during active infection, and they were followed longitudinally. Germline CDR1 is LNHDA and CDR2 is SQIVND (reference sequence). CDR3 length: 15 residues. V shed 3 bases and J 4 bases; nucleotides not matched to a gene: 8. This clone has only a few counts. The chain has TRBV19 and TRBJ1-1, with 7 bases identical to TRBD1. The TCR comes from a man aged 50 or older with COVID-19, enrolled during active disease. The sequenced sample was peripheral blood. The CDR3 protein is CASSMSQGGGTEAFF. CDR3 DNA sequence: TGTGCCAGTAGTATGAGTCAGGGGGGAGGCACTGAAGCTTTCTTT. Complete variable domain (other parts from reference TRBV19 and TRBJ1-1): DGGITQSPKYLFRKEGQNVTLSCEQNLNHDAMYWYRQDPGQGLRLIYYSQIVNDFQKGDIAEGYSVSREKKESFPLTVTSAQKNPTAFYLCASSMSQGGGTEAFFGQGTRLTVV.